This T cell receptor beta chain originates from a study of T cell responses to AZD1222 COVID-19 vaccine. As for the study in general: It was second doses at about 4 or about 12 weeks that were pooled.

For this clone: Its antigen is undetermined.

The assay was immunoSEQ multiplex PCR, and TCRdb's table has in-frame clones only and misses some. The table has around 200,000 clones, 88% seen once. General study findings and limits: Repertoires were obtained only post-peak T cell response. Donors in the cohort were predominantly white British and more often female, and clonal diversity was possibly underestimated. In the spike-specific TCR repertoire, nearly half reportedly target unmutated variant regions.

Losses at the gene ends were 4 bases for V and 7 bases for J; bases not matched to a gene: 11. The CDR3 contains 15 residues. Germline CDR1 is MNHNY and CDR2 is SVGAGI (reference sequence). The chain has TRBV6-6 and TRBJ2-7; 9 bases map to TRBD1. The receptor was derived from an adult in good health. The source material was peripheral blood, sampled on day 0 of AZD1222 vaccination. CDR3 residues: CASSWPGQGLGEQYF. The CDR3 nucleotides are TGTGCCAGCAGTTGGCCGGGACAGGGTCTGGGGGAGCAGTACTTC.